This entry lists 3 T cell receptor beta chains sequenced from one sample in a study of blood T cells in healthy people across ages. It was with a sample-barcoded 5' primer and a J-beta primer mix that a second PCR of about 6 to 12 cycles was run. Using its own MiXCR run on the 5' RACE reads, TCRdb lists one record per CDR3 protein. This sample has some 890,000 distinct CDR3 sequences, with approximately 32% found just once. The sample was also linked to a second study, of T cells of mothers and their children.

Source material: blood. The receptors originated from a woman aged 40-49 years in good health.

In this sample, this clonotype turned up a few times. The CDR3 nucleotides read TGCGCCAGGACGGACAGATTCGAAAAACTGTTTTTT. Translation: CARTDRFEKLFF. The V and J genes are TRBV5-1 and TRBJ1-4, with a weak D call TRBD1 (6 bases). The germline gives CDR1 SGHRS, CDR2 YFSETQ. The CDR3 spans 12 residues. V lost 8 bases and J lost 8, with 13 bases in between.

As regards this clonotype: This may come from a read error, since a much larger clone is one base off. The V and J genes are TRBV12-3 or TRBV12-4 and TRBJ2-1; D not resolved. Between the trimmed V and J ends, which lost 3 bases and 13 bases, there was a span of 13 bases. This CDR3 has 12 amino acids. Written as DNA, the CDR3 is TGTGCCAGCAGTTTTAACCAGAAGACCCAGTTCTTC. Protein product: CASSFNQKTQFF.

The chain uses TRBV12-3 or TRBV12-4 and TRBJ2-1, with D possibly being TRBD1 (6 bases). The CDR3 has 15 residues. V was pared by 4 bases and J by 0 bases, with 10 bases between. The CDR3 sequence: CASSSIGGSYNEQFF. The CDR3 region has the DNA TGTGCCAGCAGTTCCATAGGGGGCTCCTACAATGAGCAGTTCTTC.